Presented here are 25 T cell receptor beta chains from one specimen sequenced in a study of cytomegalovirus exposure and HLA in healthy donors. The PCR made use of 60 Vbeta and 13 Jbeta primers. Assay: immunoSEQ multiplex PCR; the TCRdb copy retains only in-frame clones and omits some. This table has roughly 200,000 clones, around 80% appearing once. The sample comprised PBMCs. All receptors derive from a woman aged 40 to 50 in good health and CMV-seronegative.

The chain has TRBV18 and TRBJ2-7; D perhaps matches TRBD1 (6 bases). The germline CDR1 and CDR2 sequences are KGHSH and LQKENI. V lost 8 bases and J lost 6, with 26 bases in between. The CDR3 is 16 amino acids. CDR3 region: CASRPGQTKALSEQYF. The CDR3 DNA is TGTGCCAGCCGGCCCGGACAGACCAAGGCCTTATCCGAGCAGTACTTC.

This sequence joins TRBV20-1 and TRBJ2-3; TRBD1 matches at 8 bases. V was pared by 4 bases and J by 10 bases, with 4 bases of the junction left unmatched. The CDR3 runs to 11 residues. The germline CDR1 and CDR2 sequences are DFQATT and SNEGSKA (reference sequence). The CDR3 loop reads CSATPTGAQYF. As DNA, the CDR3 is TGCAGTGCTACCCCGACAGGGGCGCAGTATTTT.

V gene TRBV5-6 combines with J gene TRBJ2-5; tentative D call: TRBD2 (5 bases). Trimming removed 0 bases from V and 5 bases from J, with 17 bases in between. There are 16 residues in the CDR3. CDR1 is SGHDT, CDR2 YYEEEE, per germline. The CDR3 DNA follows: TGTGCCAGCAGCTTGGTGCATAAGGGAGTTGGGGAGACCCAGTACTTC. It translates to CASSLVHKGVGETQYF.

The V and J genes are TRBV30 and TRBJ2-1; 8 bases line up with TRBD2. Trimming at V came to 3 bases and at J to 12 bases, leaving 7 bases not matched to a gene. Germline CDR1 is GTSNPN and CDR2 is SVGIG (reference sequence). The CDR3 is 12 amino acids. Here the CDR3 reads CAWRGTSFAQFF. CDR3 nucleotides: TGTGCCTGGAGGGGGACTAGTTTCGCGCAGTTCTTC.

The V and J genes are TRBV6-1 and TRBJ1-4; D remains ambiguous. This CDR3 has 15 amino acids. Trimming cost V 6 bases and J 0 bases, with 11 bases left between them. CDR1 MNHNS and CDR2 SASEGT come from the germline V gene. For the CDR3, the DNA is TGTGCCAGCAGCCCTGACTCTTCAACTAATGAAAAACTGTTTTTT. It specifies CASSPDSSTNEKLFF.

This chain connects TRBV2 to TRBJ2-2; 7 nucleotides line up with TRBD1. The junction had 6 bases not matched to a gene; V was cut back by 6 bases and J by 2 bases. Germline-derived CDR1 and CDR2 are SNHLY and FYNNEI. The CDR3 consists of 15 residues. The chain's CDR3 is CASRPGGSNTGELFF. The CDR3 DNA follows: TGTGCCAGCAGACCAGGGGGATCCAACACCGGGGAGCTGTTTTTT.

The chain has TRBV18 and TRBJ1-2; no clear D gene. Looked up from germline, CDR1 is KGHSH and CDR2 is LQKENI. The length of the CDR3 is 16 residues. The V gene lost 2 bases and the J gene lost 6 bases, with 19 bases spanning the gap. The CDR3 nucleotides are TGTGCCAGCTCACCATCCGTCGGAGGTTACGTGGATGGCTACACCTTC. It translates to CASSPSVGGYVDGYTF.

The V call is TRBV7-3, the J call TRBJ2-1, with TRBD1 matching 7 bases. The CDR3 contains 13 residues. After removal of 2 bases from V and 7 bases from J, the junction contained 2 bases not matched to a gene. In germline, CDR1 is SGHTA, CDR2 FQGTGA. The CDR3 DNA is TGTGCCAGCAGCTTAGACAGGGTGAATGAGCAGTTCTTC. As protein: CASSLDRVNEQFF.

The chain combines TRBV9 with TRBJ1-2; TRBD1 agrees at 11 bases. V lost 4 bases and J lost 4; bases outside the gene matches: 3. The CDR3 runs to 14 residues. Per the germline V gene, CDR1 is SGDLS and CDR2 is YYNGEE. CDR3 sequence reads: CASSRTGGAYGYTF. Here the CDR3 DNA reads TGTGCCAGCAGCCGGACAGGGGGCGCCTATGGCTACACCTTC.

This clone was seen more than once but under ten times. This chain links TRBV28 with TRBJ1-5, with D uncertain. The CDR3 spans 13 residues. Germline V gives CDR1 MDHEN, CDR2 SYDVKM. V lost 4 bases and J 11 bases, leaving 15 bases between the germline ends. The CDR3 coding sequence is TGTGCCAGCAGTTCAGGCCCACCGGGGACCCAGCATTTT. Translated, it gives CASSSGPPGTQHF.

This clone was counted a single time. The CDR3 DNA reads TGTGCCAGCAGTATCGGGGGGCAGTGGGAGCTGTTTTTT. Translation: CASSIGGQWELFF. This chain connects TRBV11-3 to TRBJ2-2, with D perhaps matching TRBD2 (7 bases). The CDR3 totals 13 residues. With 6 bases removed from V and 9 bases from J, the gap between germline ends came to 14 bases. Germline CDR1 and CDR2: SGHNT and YENEEA.

The chain uses TRBV4-1 and TRBJ2-5; TRBD2 aligns across 13 bases. V gave up 4 bases and J gave up 8 bases; unmatched junction bases: 13. The length of the CDR3 is 17 residues. Germline CDR1 reads MGHRA; CDR2 reads YSYEKL. CDR3: CASSLRTSGGPKFTQYF. CDR3 nucleotides: TGCGCCAGCAGCCTGCGGACTAGCGGGGGTCCAAAATTTACCCAGTACTTC.

The chain links TRBV9 to TRBJ2-3, with 7 bases lining up with TRBD2. This CDR3 region has 13 residues. Germline assignment: CDR1 SGDLS and CDR2 YYNGEE. The junction had 10 bases not matched to a gene; V was cut back by 3 bases and J by 12 bases. CDR3 sequence (DNA): TGTGCCAGCAGCGAGAGGAGCGGGGTTGAACAGTATTTT. Its protein product is CASSERSGVEQYF.

The chain carries TRBV6-1 and TRBJ1-5; possibly TRBD1 for D (5 bases). V was shortened by 4 bases and J by 0 bases, with 13 bases between the two germline ends. CDR1 is MNHNS, CDR2 SASEGT, per germline. The CDR3 consists of 16 residues. CDR3 coding DNA: TGTGCCAGCAGTGGCTTTCAGGGATATAGCAATCAGCCCCAGCATTTT. As protein: CASSGFQGYSNQPQHF.

The genes are TRBV30 and TRBJ1-1; D uncertain. Germline CDR1 reads GTSNPN; CDR2 reads SVGIG (reference sequence). The CDR3 is made up of 14 amino acids. V lost 8 bases and J lost 1, with 17 bases in between. The CDR3 DNA follows: TGTGCCGTTCCCTCGGGATTGGGGAACACTGAAGCTTTCTTT. Protein: CAVPSGLGNTEAFF. Drawing the rest from reference TRBV30 and TRBJ1-1, the complete variable domain is SQTIHQWPATLVQPVGSPLSLECTVEGTSNPNLYWYRQAAGRGLQLLFYSVGIGQISSEVPQNLSASRPQDRQFILSSKKLLLSDSGFYLCAVPSGLGNTEAFFGQGTRLTVV.

A single count supports this clone. An end of the junction does not agree with germline; a read error may underlie this. V gene TRBV7-9 combines with J gene TRBJ2-5, with TRBD2 identical over 11 bases. CDR3 size: 16 residues. Germline CDR1 and CDR2: SEHNR and FQNEAQ (reference sequence). This CDR3 reads CSSSLRVGLAEETQYF. The CDR3 coding sequence is TGTTCCAGCAGCTTACGGGTGGGACTAGCGGAAGAGACCCAGTACTTC.

The rearrangement uses TRBV5-6 and TRBJ1-2; 11 bases map to TRBD1. V lost 4 bases and J lost 1; bases outside the gene matches: 3. Germline values: CDR1 SGHDT, CDR2 YYEEEE. The CDR3 is 15 residues long. CDR3 protein: CASSPGTGGNYGYTF. DNA of the CDR3: TGTGCCAGCAGCCCCGGGACAGGGGGTAACTATGGCTACACCTTC.

The rearrangement joins TRBV5-6 to TRBJ2-1, with a possible D match to TRBD2 (6 bases). CDR3 length: 15 amino acids. Germline lookup yields CDR1 SGHDT and CDR2 YYEEEE. V lost 3 bases and J 2 bases, leaving 12 bases between the germline ends. The CDR3 DNA is TGTGCCAGCAGCTCCGGGACTCGCCCCTACAATGAGCAGTTCTTC. Its protein product is CASSSGTRPYNEQFF.

The chain uses TRBV19 and TRBJ1-2; the D is unclear. CDR1 and CDR2 from the germline V gene are LNHDA and SQIVND (reference sequence). The length of the CDR3 is 17 residues. Trimming stripped 3 bases from V and 4 bases from J, with 21 bases between. For the CDR3, the DNA is TGTGCCAGTAGTATTAGCGGTGACGGGCTTTTATCCTATGGCTACACCTTC. Encoded protein: CASSISGDGLLSYGYTF.

The V call is TRBV4-1, the J call TRBJ2-7; 11 bases map to TRBD2. Germline values: CDR1 MGHRA, CDR2 YSYEKL. J lost 3 bases, V lost 0 bases, and 4 bases had no gene match. The CDR3 spans 16 residues. CDR3 loop: CASSQDSGLAVYEQYF. In DNA form, the CDR3 reads TGCGCCAGCAGCCAAGATTCGGGACTAGCGGTCTACGAGCAGTACTTC.

The chain couples TRBV29-1 to TRBJ1-2, with D uncertain. Germline V CDR1 and CDR2: SQVTM, ANQGSEA. Trimming stripped 7 bases from V and 8 bases from J, with 14 bases between. CDR3 length: 11 amino acids. The DNA of the CDR3 is TGCAGCGCCGAAGCACAGTACGGCTACACCTTC. Residues: CSAEAQYGYTF.

The rearrangement uses TRBV25-1 and TRBJ1-2; 8 nucleotides agree with TRBD1. In germline, CDR1 is MGHDK, CDR2 SYGVNS. The CDR3 totals 16 residues. The V gene end was trimmed by 1 base and the J gene end by 5 bases; junction bases not matched to a gene: 9. This CDR3 is CASSESPQGAHYGYTF. The CDR3 nucleotides read TGTGCCAGCAGTGAATCCCCGCAGGGGGCCCATTATGGCTACACCTTC.

V is TRBV9 and J is TRBJ2-3; 8 bases are shared with TRBD1. The CDR3 loop spans 16 amino acids. Germline values: CDR1 SGDLS, CDR2 YYNGEE. After removal of 4 bases from V and 3 bases from J, the junction contained 10 bases not matched to a gene. This chain's CDR3 is CASSPRTGIGTDTQYF. The CDR3 region has the DNA TGTGCCAGCAGCCCCCGGACAGGGATCGGGACAGATACGCAGTATTTT.

The chain recombines TRBV7-9 with TRBJ2-5, with D perhaps TRBD1 (6 bases). The J call may be incorrect, as the DNA end agrees better with TRBJ2-7. Germline loops: CDR1 SEHNR, CDR2 FQNEAQ (reference sequence). This CDR3 is 14 amino acids long. CDR3 residues: CASSPDRSSYEQYF. The CDR3 DNA reads as TGTGCCAGCAGCCCGGACAGATCCTCCTACGAGCAGTACTTC.

The chain combines TRBV15 with TRBJ2-3, with a tentative D call TRBD1 (6 bases). The CDR3 is made up of 14 amino acids. V shed 5 bases and J shed 6 bases, with 15 bases lying between them. Looked up from germline, CDR1 is LNHNV and CDR2 is YYDKDF (reference sequence). The CDR3: CATSQGGLGDTQYF. CDR3 nucleotides: TGTGCCACCAGCCAAGGGGGTTTAGGCGATACGCAGTATTTT.